A single sample gave rise to the 21 T cell receptor beta chains below, sequenced in a study of T cells in localized non-small cell lung cancer. The repertoire was sequenced with immunoSEQ multiplex PCR; TCRdb's copy has only in-frame clones and lacks some. Of over 40,000 clones listed, about 90% are singletons. The starting material was peripheral blood, obtained before any cancer treatment. The origin of the receptors is a female donor older than 55 with stage I squamous cell lung carcinoma.

The chain links TRBV29-1 to TRBJ2-7, with TRBD1 identical over 7 bases. This CDR3 is built from 12 residues. V trimming: 6 bases; J trimming: 4 bases; junction bases outside the gene matches: 6. Germline V CDR1 and CDR2: SQVTM, ANQGSEA. CDR3 protein: CSVGTDRYEQYF. The CDR3, as DNA: TGCAGCGTCGGGACAGATCGGTACGAGCAGTACTTC.

By its share, this clone is medium-sized. The chain carries TRBV28 and TRBJ2-7; tentatively, D is TRBD1 or TRBD2 (5 bases each). V was clipped by 3 bases and J by 5 bases, with 17 bases between them. CDR1 MDHEN and CDR2 SYDVKM come from the germline V gene. The CDR3 contains 15 residues. This CDR3 is CASSFGSGTNNEQYF. The DNA of the CDR3 is TGTGCCAGCAGTTTTGGGTCAGGGACCAACAACGAGCAGTACTTC.

This rearrangement joins TRBV5-1 to TRBJ2-1; TRBD2 aligns across 12 bases. Germline-derived CDR1 and CDR2 are SGHRS and YFSETQ. V was clipped by 2 bases and J by 5 bases; unmatched bases: 8. The CDR3 length is 17 residues. The CDR3 sequence: CASSFTSGRPRNNEQFF. The CDR3 region has the DNA TGCGCCAGCAGCTTTACTAGCGGGAGGCCCCGGAACAATGAGCAGTTCTTC.

The rearrangement links TRBV7-8 to TRBJ2-4; D is unclear. V lost 5 bases and J 0 bases, leaving 5 bases between the germline ends. There are 13 residues in the CDR3. CDR1 is SGHVS and CDR2 is FQNEAQ in the germline V gene. This CDR3 is CASSLKAKNIQYF. CDR3 nucleotide sequence: TGTGCCAGCAGCCTTAAAGCCAAAAACATTCAGTACTTC. Full variable domain (outside the CDR3, taken from reference TRBV7-8 and TRBJ2-4): GAGVSQSPRYKVAKRGQDVALRCDPISGHVSLFWYQQALGQGPEFLTYFQNEAQLDKSGLPSDRFFAERPEGSVSTLKIQRTQQEDSAVYLCASSLKAKNIQYFGAGTRLSVL.

This chain joins TRBV15 and TRBJ2-3; tentatively, D is TRBD1 (6 bases). The CDR3 runs to 15 residues. With 0 bases removed from V and 2 bases from J, the gap between germline ends came to 9 bases. Germline lookup yields CDR1 LNHNV and CDR2 YYDKDF (reference sequence). CDR3 sequence reads: CATSREGHPTDTQYF. CDR3 coding DNA: TGTGCCACCAGCAGAGAGGGACACCCCACAGATACGCAGTATTTT.

This clone was seen just once. The CDR3 sequence: CASIAGGLSNEQFF. The CDR3 nucleotides read TGCGCCAGCATTGCGGGAGGCCTTAGCAATGAGCAGTTCTTC. The chain couples TRBV5-1 to TRBJ2-1, with 8 bases that match TRBD2. This CDR3 comprises 14 residues. J was trimmed by 6 bases and V by 6 bases; bases with no gene match: 8. Germline values: CDR1 SGHRS, CDR2 YFSETQ.

The chain couples TRBV19 to TRBJ2-2; a weak D match, TRBD2 (5 bases). V lost 5 bases and J 4 bases, leaving 14 bases between the germline ends. Germline V gene sequence: CDR1 LNHDA, CDR2 SQIVND (reference sequence). This CDR3 contains 15 residues. As DNA, the CDR3 is TGTGCCAGTAGTGACCCGGGAACGGGCACCGGGGAGCTGTTTTTT. It yields the protein CASSDPGTGTGELFF.

The J gene is TRBJ2-5, the V gene TRBV5-5, with 7 bases that match TRBD2. The germline V gene encodes CDR1 SGHKS and CDR2 YYEKEE (reference sequence). J gave up 5 bases and V 4 bases, and 14 bases lay outside the gene matches. The CDR3 length is 16 residues. The CDR3 nucleotides read TGTGCCAGCAGCCCCGTGGGGGGAGGGATTAAGGAGACCCAGTACTTC. This translates into CASSPVGGGIKETQYF.

The V and J genes are TRBV5-4 and TRBJ2-1, with D maybe TRBD2 (5 bases). V was pared by 3 bases and J by 3 bases, with 13 bases between. The CDR3 is 15 residues long. Germline V gives CDR1 SGHNT, CDR2 YYREEE (reference sequence). DNA for the CDR3: TGTGCCAGCAGCTCAGATCCGACTAACTACAATGAGCAGTTCTTC. Protein sequence: CASSSDPTNYNEQFF.

The chain couples TRBV6-4 to TRBJ1-1; a possible D gene is TRBD1 (5 bases). Germline loops: CDR1 MRHNA, CDR2 SNTAGT. Trimming pared 6 bases from V and 3 bases from J, leaving 14 bases between. This CDR3 has 14 amino acids. Here the CDR3 reads CASRKTDGDTEAFF. The CDR3 nucleotides are TGTGCCAGCAGGAAGACAGACGGGGACACTGAAGCTTTCTTT.

The chain uses TRBV15 and TRBJ2-5; D call uncertain. Deletions cut 1 base from V and 0 bases from J, with 3 bases between. Per germline, CDR1 LNHNV and CDR2 YYDKDF (reference sequence). The CDR3 is made up of 13 amino acids. CDR3 in DNA: TGTGCCACCAGCAGAGGTAACCAAGAGACCCAGTACTTC. Translated, it gives CATSRGNQETQYF.

The chain combines TRBV2 with TRBJ2-3; 15 nucleotides line up with TRBD2. The CDR3 is made up of 17 amino acids. Germline V gives CDR1 SNHLY, CDR2 FYNNEI. With 5 bases clipped from V and 0 bases from J, the junction kept 3 bases outside the gene matches. For the CDR3, the DNA is TGTGCCAGCAGTCCCGGGACTAGCGGGAGGAGCACAGATACGCAGTATTTT. Protein: CASSPGTSGRSTDTQYF.

The chain links TRBV4-1 to TRBJ2-7; TRBD2 aligns across 7 bases. The CDR3 is 15 amino acids. The germline V gene has CDR1 MGHRA and CDR2 YSYEKL. J gave up 5 bases and V 5 bases, and 12 bases lay outside the gene matches. CDR3 in DNA: TGCGCCAGCAGCTACGGGCGGGAGAGTGACCACGAGCAGTACTTC. It translates to CASSYGRESDHEQYF.

This chain connects TRBV7-8 to TRBJ1-1, with no clear D. This CDR3 comprises 14 residues. Germline V gene lookup returns CDR1 SGHVS and CDR2 FQNEAQ. V lost 1 base, J lost 1 base, and 7 bases lay in between. CDR3 loop: CASSLGPPNTEAFF. The CDR3 DNA sequence: TGTGCCAGCAGCTTAGGTCCGCCGAACACTGAAGCTTTCTTT.

This clone was counted a few times. The chain employs TRBV10-1 and TRBJ1-2, with a weak D call TRBD1 (5 bases). The CDR3 length is 14 residues. Looked up from germline, CDR1 is WNHNN and CDR2 is SYGVQD (reference sequence). V lost 6 bases to trimming and J lost 6 bases, with 17 bases between them. CDR3 residues: CASSNDRGDDGYTF. DNA for the CDR3: TGCGCCAGCAGCAACGACAGAGGGGACGATGGCTACACCTTC.

The chain joins TRBV20-1 to TRBJ2-7, with D tentatively TRBD2 (5 bases). V was clipped by 5 bases and J by 5 bases, with 7 bases between them. The germline CDR1 and CDR2 sequences are DFQATT and SNEGSKA (reference sequence). CDR3 size: 10 residues. CDR3 bases: TGCAGTGCTTCCGGGGACGAGCAGTACTTC. Translated, it gives CSASGDEQYF.

This chain links TRBV9 with TRBJ2-1, with D perhaps matching TRBD1 (6 bases). Germline CDR1 is SGDLS and CDR2 is YYNGEE. This CDR3 spans 14 amino acids. V was clipped by 0 bases and J by 2 bases, with 6 bases between them. The CDR3 DNA reads TGTGCCAGCAGCGTAGGGACAGCCTACAATGAGCAGTTCTTC. Translating gives CASSVGTAYNEQFF.

Turning to this clone: One end of the junction fails to match germline, which may point to a read error. The chain recombines TRBV30 with TRBJ2-7, with TRBD1 matching 11 bases. Germline loops: CDR1 GTSNPN, CDR2 SVGIG (reference sequence). The length of the CDR3 is 13 residues. CDR3 sequence: CAWSPGTGGLLHF. The CDR3 region has the DNA TGTGCCTGGAGTCCAGGGACAGGGGGGTTACTGCACTTC. The whole variable domain, filled in from reference TRBV30 and TRBJ2-7, reads SQTIHQWPATLVQPVGSPLSLECTVEGTSNPNLYWYRQAAGRGLQLLFYSVGIGQISSEVPQNLSASRPQDRQFILSSKKLLLSDSGFYLCAWSPGTGGLLHFGPGTRLTVT.

The CDR3 protein is CASKSGRRQETQYF. The CDR3 coding sequence is TGTGCCAGCAAGAGCGGGAGGAGACAAGAGACCCAGTACTTC. This chain joins TRBV6-5 and TRBJ2-5; TRBD2 agrees at 9 bases. Germline CDR1 MNHEY, CDR2 SVGAGI. V was clipped by 7 bases and J by 2 bases; unmatched bases: 5. The CDR3 runs 14 residues.

This chain uses TRBV5-1 with TRBJ2-7, with TRBD2 matching over 7 bases. CDR1 and CDR2 (germline): SGHRS, YFSETQ. This CDR3 is 12 amino acids long. The J segment lost 6 bases and the V segment lost 3 bases, leaving 3 bases of the junction unmatched. This CDR3 reads CASSYPGGEQYF. CDR3 DNA: TGCGCCAGCAGCTACCCGGGGGGCGAGCAGTACTTC.

This clone has a handful of counts. Here the CDR3 reads CASSLRVTGGNTGELFF. In nucleotides, the CDR3 is TGTGCCAGCAGCTTGCGTGTGACAGGGGGAAACACCGGGGAGCTGTTTTTT. The chain is built from TRBV5-6 and TRBJ2-2; 9 bases are shared with TRBD1. The germline gives CDR1 SGHDT, CDR2 YYEEEE. V lost 1 base and J lost 2; bases outside the gene matches: 6. The CDR3 sequence is 17 residues long. The whole variable domain, remainder taken from reference TRBV5-6 and TRBJ2-2, is DAGVTQSPTHLIKTRGQQVTLRCSPKSGHDTVSWYQQALGQGPQFIFQYYEEEERQRGNFPDRFSGHQFPNYSSELNVNALLLGDSALYLCASSLRVTGGNTGELFFGEGSRLTVL.